These 14 T cell receptor beta chains share one sample of origin, sequenced in a study of T cells in localized non-small cell lung cancer. TCRdb's table, derived via immunoSEQ multiplex PCR, lists solely in-frame clones and lacks some. The sample yields 100,000 to 150,000 clones, approximately 88% seen once. Sequenced material: peripheral blood, taken before any cancer treatment. These receptors came from a female donor at least 60 years old with stage I lung adenocarcinoma.

The chain combines TRBV2 with TRBJ2-3; 7 bases match TRBD1. V lost 6 bases, J lost 4 bases, and 25 bases stayed unmatched. In germline, CDR1 is SNHLY, CDR2 FYNNEI. The CDR3 is 20 amino acids. This CDR3 reads CASRSLWGKAGTEVSDTQYF. DNA for the CDR3: TGTGCCAGCAGGAGTCTTTGGGGGAAAGCCGGGACAGAAGTCTCAGATACGCAGTATTTT. Based on the CDR3 plus reference TRBV2 and TRBJ2-3, the full variable domain is EPEVTQTPSHQVTQMGQEVILRCVPISNHLYFYWYRQILGQKVEFLVSFYNNEISEKSEIFDDQFSVERPDGSNFTLKIRSTKLEDSAMYFCASRSLWGKAGTEVSDTQYFGPGTRLTVL.

V gene TRBV4-1 combines with J gene TRBJ2-7, with no clear D. V shed 0 bases and J shed 2 bases, with 17 bases lying between them. The CDR3 contains 17 residues. Germline assignment: CDR1 MGHRA and CDR2 YSYEKL. The CDR3 coding sequence is TGCGCCAGCAGCCAAGATTTCGGCCTTTTGGGTCCCTACGAGCAGTACTTC. Its translation: CASSQDFGLLGPYEQYF.

The J gene is TRBJ2-3, the V gene TRBV6-1; TRBD1 or TRBD2 may be the D gene (5 bases each). V lost 6 bases and J lost 1, with 8 bases in between. CDR3 length equals 13 residues. Germline V lookup: CDR1 MNHNS, CDR2 SASEGT. CDR3 sequence (DNA): TGTGCCAGCAGCCGGGACCGCACAGATACGCAGTATTTT. This codes for CASSRDRTDTQYF.

The chain joins TRBV5-1 to TRBJ2-1; 8 nucleotides line up with TRBD1. Germline V gene sequence: CDR1 SGHRS, CDR2 YFSETQ. CDR3 length: 14 residues. The V segment lost 6 bases and the J segment 4 bases; nucleotides outside the gene matches: 6. CDR3 DNA: TGCGCCAGCACCACAGGGGGAATATACAATGAGCAGTTCTTC. Its translation: CASTTGGIYNEQFF.

This chain links TRBV4-1 with TRBJ2-4, with 10 positions matching TRBD2. The CDR3 contains 18 residues. J lost 3 bases, V lost 1 base, and 9 bases had no gene match. Per the germline V gene, CDR1 is MGHRA and CDR2 is YSYEKL. The CDR3 spells CASSQGPAGGERKNIQYF. The DNA of the CDR3 is TGCGCCAGCAGCCAAGGTCCAGCGGGAGGGGAACGCAAAAACATTCAGTACTTC.

This chain links TRBV4-2 with TRBJ2-2, with 11 bases aligning to TRBD2. This CDR3 is built from 15 residues. Germline lookup yields CDR1 LGHNA and CDR2 YNFKEQ. V was clipped by 4 bases and J by 4 bases; unmatched bases: 2. The CDR3 DNA follows: TGTGCCAGCAGCCCGACTAGCGGGGTCACCGGGGAGCTGTTTTTT. The encoded protein is CASSPTSGVTGELFF.

The genes are TRBV19 and TRBJ1-1; possible D gene TRBD1, 5 bases. Per the germline V gene, CDR1 is LNHDA and CDR2 is SQIVND (reference sequence). The CDR3 is 13 amino acids. Trimming took off 3 bases at V and 1 base at J, with 6 bases between the two ends. CDR3 region: CASSIGQNTEAFF. In DNA form, the CDR3 reads TGTGCCAGTAGTATTGGACAGAACACTGAAGCTTTCTTT.

This clone was seen only once. The chain carries TRBV5-6 and TRBJ2-5; D is unresolved. The germline V and J ends were trimmed by 4 bases and 4 bases, with 2 bases remaining between them. There are 10 residues in the CDR3. Per the germline V gene, CDR1 is SGHDT and CDR2 is YYEEEE. The CDR3 bases are TGTGCCAGCAGCCCAGAGACCCAGTACTTC. The encoded protein is CASSPETQYF.

The rearrangement joins TRBV4-1 to TRBJ2-7, with 8 bases matching TRBD1. This CDR3 is 16 amino acids long. The ends lost 4 bases at V and 0 bases at J; junction bases unmatched: 8. Looked up from germline, CDR1 is MGHRA and CDR2 is YSYEKL. This CDR3 is CASSPPGQVSSYEQYF. CDR3 nucleotide sequence: TGCGCCAGCAGCCCCCCGGGACAGGTTAGCTCCTACGAGCAGTACTTC.

This clone showed up just once. The chain is built from TRBV5-1 and TRBJ1-4, with D unresolved. Trimming shortened V by 0 bases and J by 0 bases, and 6 bases separated the two germline ends. The CDR3 is 15 amino acids. CDR1 and CDR2 (germline): SGHRS, YFSETQ. CDR3: CASSLGGATNEKLFF. As DNA, the CDR3 is TGCGCCAGCAGCTTGGGCGGCGCAACTAATGAAAAACTGTTTTTT.

A single count supports this clone. The chain carries TRBV30 and TRBJ1-2; D possibly corresponds to TRBD1 (5 bases). There are 13 residues in the CDR3. V shed 0 bases and J shed 3 bases, with 8 bases lying between them. Germline-derived CDR1 and CDR2 are GTSNPN and SVGIG (reference sequence). DNA of the CDR3: TGTGCCTGGAGTGTACGCAGGGACTATGGCTACACCTTC. Translating it yields CAWSVRRDYGYTF.

The J gene is TRBJ2-1, the V gene TRBV29-1; D not resolved. The CDR3 length is 11 residues. Germline V gives CDR1 SQVTM, CDR2 ANQGSEA. V lost 0 bases to trimming and J lost 7 bases, with 4 bases between them. The CDR3 sequence: CSVEDHNEQFF. As DNA, the CDR3 is TGCAGCGTTGAAGATCATAATGAGCAGTTCTTC.

The chain combines TRBV19 with TRBJ2-3; 7 nucleotides align to TRBD2. The length of the CDR3 is 18 residues. The germline V gene has CDR1 LNHDA and CDR2 SQIVND (reference sequence). V lost 7 bases, J lost 0 bases, and 16 bases stayed unmatched. The chain's CDR3 is CASTNPRGAGESTDTQYF. The CDR3 bases are TGTGCCAGTACCAACCCTCGTGGGGCGGGAGAAAGCACAGATACGCAGTATTTT.

The chain couples TRBV7-3 to TRBJ2-1; D may be TRBD1 (5 bases). Germline V CDR1 and CDR2: SGHTA, FQGTGA. Trimming shortened V by 5 bases and J by 2 bases, and 13 bases separated the two germline ends. The CDR3 has 15 amino acids. The CDR3 here is CASSPRGSTYNEQFF. The CDR3 DNA reads TGTGCCAGCAGCCCAAGGGGCAGTACCTACAATGAGCAGTTCTTC.